This T cell receptor (beta chain) was sequenced for a study of beta chain features in type 1 diabetes. General study points: Type 1 diabetes patients showed fewer insertions and more deletions at VDJ junctions. Significant though moderate, a shortening of TCRB CDR3s appeared in all four CD4+ subsets of Type 1 diabetes patients. A closer apparent resemblance between naive, central memory and Treg TCRB repertoires was seen in patients than in healthy donors.

Reverse transcribing all isolated RNA meant expressed TCRB transcripts were sequenced. The repertoire was sequenced with immunoSEQ multiplex PCR; TCRdb's copy has only in-frame clones and lacks some. Of over 150,000 clones listed, roughly 8% were seen once; the top ten hold 0.5%. A remark on this clone: As yet, its antigen is unknown.

The CDR3 is made up of 14 amino acids. CDR1 is GTSNPN, CDR2 SVGIG, per germline (reference sequence). V shed 2 bases, J shed 3 bases, and the junction held 4 bases outside the gene matches. The single heparinised draw taken from each donor contained roughly 110 mL of blood on average. J is TRBJ2-3 and V is TRBV30; 8 bases map to TRBD1. Input material: central memory CD4+ T cells from blood. This TCR was recovered from a man aged 18 to 35 with type 1 diabetes. CDR3 sequence reads: CAWSLQGGTDTQYF. The CDR3 DNA is TGTGCCTGGAGTTTACAGGGGGGTACAGATACGCAGTATTTT.